This T cell receptor (beta chain) appears in the sequencing data of a study of blood T cell repertoires in COVID-19. About the study: COVID-19 samples collected from the United States, Italy and Spain covered acute and convalescent phases. Sample material is recorded as cDNA or gDNA derived from T cells, B-cell-depleted T cells, or PBMCs.

The V end was cut by 6 bases, the J end by 3 bases, with 14 bases between. The V gene's germline CDR1 is SNHLY and CDR2 FYNNEI. The CDR3 extends over 14 amino acids. The repertoire was sequenced with immunoSEQ multiplex PCR; TCRdb's copy has only in-frame clones and lacks some. The profile shows 55,000 to 70,000 clones, roughly 90% of them singletons. The sequencing sample was made of peripheral blood. The V gene is TRBV2, the J gene TRBJ1-1; D not certain. This TCR was sampled from a woman aged 45 to 65 with active or convalescent COVID-19. The CDR3 bases are TGTGCCAGCAGCCCCTTTAAGTACTACACTGAAGCTTTCTTT. Protein sequence: CASSPFKYYTEAFF.